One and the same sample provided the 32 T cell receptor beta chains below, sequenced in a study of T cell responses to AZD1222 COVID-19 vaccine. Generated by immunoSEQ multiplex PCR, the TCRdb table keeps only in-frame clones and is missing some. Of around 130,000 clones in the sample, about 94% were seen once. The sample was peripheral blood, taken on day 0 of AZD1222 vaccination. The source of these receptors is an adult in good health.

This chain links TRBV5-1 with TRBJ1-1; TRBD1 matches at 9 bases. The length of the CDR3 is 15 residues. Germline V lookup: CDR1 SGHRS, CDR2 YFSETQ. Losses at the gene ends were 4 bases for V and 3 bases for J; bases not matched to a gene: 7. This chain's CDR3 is CASSLTGGKDTEAFF. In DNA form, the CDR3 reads TGCGCCAGCAGCCTCACAGGGGGCAAAGACACTGAAGCTTTCTTT. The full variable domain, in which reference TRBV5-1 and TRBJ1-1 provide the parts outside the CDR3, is KAGVTQTPRYLIKTRGQQVTLSCSPISGHRSVSWYQQTPGQGLQFLFEYFSETQRNKGNFPGRFSGRQFSNSRSEMNVSTLELGDSALYLCASSLTGGKDTEAFFGQGTRLTVV.

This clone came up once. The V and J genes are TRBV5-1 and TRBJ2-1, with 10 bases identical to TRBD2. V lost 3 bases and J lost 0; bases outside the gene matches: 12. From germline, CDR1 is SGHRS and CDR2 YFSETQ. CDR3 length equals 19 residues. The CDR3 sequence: CASSSRELAGENSYNEQFF. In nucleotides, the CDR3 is TGCGCCAGCAGCTCCCGGGAGCTAGCGGGGGAAAACTCCTACAATGAGCAGTTCTTC.

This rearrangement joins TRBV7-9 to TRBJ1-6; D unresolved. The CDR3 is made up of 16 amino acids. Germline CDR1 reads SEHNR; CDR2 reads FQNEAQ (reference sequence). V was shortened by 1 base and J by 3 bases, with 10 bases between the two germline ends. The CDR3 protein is CASSLGGEFYNSPLHF. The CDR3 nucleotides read TGTGCCAGCAGCTTAGGGGGAGAGTTCTATAATTCACCCCTCCACTTT.

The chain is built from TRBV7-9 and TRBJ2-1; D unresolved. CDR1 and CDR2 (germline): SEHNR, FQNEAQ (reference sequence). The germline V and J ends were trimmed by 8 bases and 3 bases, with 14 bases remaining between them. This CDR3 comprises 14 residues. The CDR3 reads CASVLLGFYNEQFF. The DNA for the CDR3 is TGTGCCAGCGTCCTTCTGGGGTTCTACAATGAGCAGTTCTTC. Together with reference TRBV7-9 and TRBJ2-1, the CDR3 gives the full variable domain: DTGVSQNPRHKITKRGQNVTFRCDPISEHNRLYWYRQTLGQGPEFLTYFQNEAQLEKSRLLSDRFSAERPKGSFSTLEIQRTEQGDSAMYLCASVLLGFYNEQFFGPGTRLTVL.

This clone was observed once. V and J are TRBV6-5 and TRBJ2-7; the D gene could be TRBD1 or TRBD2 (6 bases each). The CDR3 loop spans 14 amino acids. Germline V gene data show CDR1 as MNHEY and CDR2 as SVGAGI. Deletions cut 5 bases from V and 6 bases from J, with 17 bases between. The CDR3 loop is CASSRSLEGGEQYF. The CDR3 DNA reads TGTGCCAGCAGTCGGTCTCTGGAGGGGGGCGAGCAGTACTTC.

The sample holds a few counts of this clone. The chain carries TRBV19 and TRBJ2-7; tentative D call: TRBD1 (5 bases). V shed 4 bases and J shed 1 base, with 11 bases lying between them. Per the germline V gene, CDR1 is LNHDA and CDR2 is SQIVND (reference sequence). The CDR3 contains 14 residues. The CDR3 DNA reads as TGTGCCAGTAGTAGTACAGGAGCTTCCTACGAGCAGTACTTC. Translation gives CASSSTGASYEQYF.

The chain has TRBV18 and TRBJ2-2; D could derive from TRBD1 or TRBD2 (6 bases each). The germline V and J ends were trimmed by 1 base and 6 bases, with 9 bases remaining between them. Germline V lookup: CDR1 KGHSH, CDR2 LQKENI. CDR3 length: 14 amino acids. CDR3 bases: TGTGCCAGCTCACCACAGGGGGGACCCGGGGAGCTGTTTTTT. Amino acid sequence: CASSPQGGPGELFF.

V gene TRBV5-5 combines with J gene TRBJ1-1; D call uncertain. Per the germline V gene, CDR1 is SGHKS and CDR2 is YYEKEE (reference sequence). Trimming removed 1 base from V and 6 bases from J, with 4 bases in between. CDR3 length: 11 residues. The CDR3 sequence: CASSLRAEAFF. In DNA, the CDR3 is TGTGCCAGCAGCTTGAGGGCTGAAGCTTTCTTT.

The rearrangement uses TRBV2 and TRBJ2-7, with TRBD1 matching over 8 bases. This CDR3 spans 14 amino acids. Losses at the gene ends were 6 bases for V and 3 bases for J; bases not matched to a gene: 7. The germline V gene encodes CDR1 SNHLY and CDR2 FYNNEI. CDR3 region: CASRKDRELYEQYF. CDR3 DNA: TGTGCCAGCAGGAAGGACAGGGAACTCTACGAGCAGTACTTC.

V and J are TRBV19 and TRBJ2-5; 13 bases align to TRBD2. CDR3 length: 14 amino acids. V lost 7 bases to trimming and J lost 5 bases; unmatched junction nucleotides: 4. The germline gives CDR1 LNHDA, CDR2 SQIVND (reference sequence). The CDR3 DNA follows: TGTGCCAGTATGGGGACTAGCGGGGAGGAGACCCAGTACTTC. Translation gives CASMGTSGEETQYF.

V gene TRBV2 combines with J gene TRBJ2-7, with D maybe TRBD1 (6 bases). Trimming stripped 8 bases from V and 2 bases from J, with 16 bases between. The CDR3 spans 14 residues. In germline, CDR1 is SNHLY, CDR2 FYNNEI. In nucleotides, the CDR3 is TGTGCCAGCCAAAGGACAGACGTGCCCTACGAGCAGTACTTC. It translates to CASQRTDVPYEQYF.

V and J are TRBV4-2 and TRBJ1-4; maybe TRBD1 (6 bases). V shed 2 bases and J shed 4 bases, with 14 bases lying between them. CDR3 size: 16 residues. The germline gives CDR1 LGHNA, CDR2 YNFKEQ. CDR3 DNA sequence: TGTGCCAGCAGCCAACCCGAGGGGGGACGTAATGAAAAACTGTTTTTT. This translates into CASSQPEGGRNEKLFF.

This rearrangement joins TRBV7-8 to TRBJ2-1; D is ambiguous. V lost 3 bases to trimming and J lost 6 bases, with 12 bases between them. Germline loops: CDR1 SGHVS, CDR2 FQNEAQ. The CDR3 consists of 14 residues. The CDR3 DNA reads TGTGCCAGCAGCTTCCTCCGACGGATCAATGAGCAGTTCTTC. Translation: CASSFLRRINEQFF.

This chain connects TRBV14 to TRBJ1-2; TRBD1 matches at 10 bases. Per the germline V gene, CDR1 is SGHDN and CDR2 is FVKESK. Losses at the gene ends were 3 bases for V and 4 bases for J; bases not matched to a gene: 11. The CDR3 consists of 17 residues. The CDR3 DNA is TGTGCCAGCAGCCATCTGGGACAGGGGCCAGAAGGCTATGGCTACACCTTC. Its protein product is CASSHLGQGPEGYGYTF.

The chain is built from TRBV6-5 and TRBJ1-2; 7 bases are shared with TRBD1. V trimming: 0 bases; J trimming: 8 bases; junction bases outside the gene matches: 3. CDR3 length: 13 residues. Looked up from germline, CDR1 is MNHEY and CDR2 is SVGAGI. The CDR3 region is CASSYSRGIGYTF. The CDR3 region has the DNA TGTGCCAGCAGTTACTCCAGGGGGATCGGCTACACCTTC.

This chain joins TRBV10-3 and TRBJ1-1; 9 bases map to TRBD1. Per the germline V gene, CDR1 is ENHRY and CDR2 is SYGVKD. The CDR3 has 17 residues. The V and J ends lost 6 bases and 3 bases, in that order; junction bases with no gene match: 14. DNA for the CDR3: TGTGCCATCAGCGGAGTCCCGGGACAGGGTTTGGACACTGAAGCTTTCTTT. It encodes CAISGVPGQGLDTEAFF.

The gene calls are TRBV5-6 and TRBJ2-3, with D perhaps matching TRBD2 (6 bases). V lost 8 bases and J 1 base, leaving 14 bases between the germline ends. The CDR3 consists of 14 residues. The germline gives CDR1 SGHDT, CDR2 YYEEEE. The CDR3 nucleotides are TGTGCCAGTCTCCGGGACTTGGGCACAGATACGCAGTATTTT. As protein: CASLRDLGTDTQYF. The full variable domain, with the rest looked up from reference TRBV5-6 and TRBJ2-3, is DAGVTQSPTHLIKTRGQQVTLRCSPKSGHDTVSWYQQALGQGPQFIFQYYEEEERQRGNFPDRFSGHQFPNYSSELNVNALLLGDSALYLCASLRDLGTDTQYFGPGTRLTVL.

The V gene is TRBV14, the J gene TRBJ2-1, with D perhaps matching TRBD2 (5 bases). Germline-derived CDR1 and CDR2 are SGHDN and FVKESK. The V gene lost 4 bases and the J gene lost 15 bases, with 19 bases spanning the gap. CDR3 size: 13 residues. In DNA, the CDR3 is TGTGCCAGCAGCCCAAGACCCGGAGGCGGCTGGTTCTTC. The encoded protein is CASSPRPGGGWFF.

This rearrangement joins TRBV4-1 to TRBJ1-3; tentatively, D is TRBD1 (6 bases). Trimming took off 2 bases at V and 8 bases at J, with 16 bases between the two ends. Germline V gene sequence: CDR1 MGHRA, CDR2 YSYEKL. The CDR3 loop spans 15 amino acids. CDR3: CASSQKEGVGDTIYF. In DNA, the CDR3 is TGCGCCAGCAGCCAAAAGGAGGGGGTAGGGGACACCATATATTTT.

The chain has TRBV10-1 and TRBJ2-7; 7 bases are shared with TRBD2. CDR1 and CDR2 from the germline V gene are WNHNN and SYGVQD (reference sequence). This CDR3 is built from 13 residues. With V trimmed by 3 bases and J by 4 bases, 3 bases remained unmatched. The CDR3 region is CASSEREGYEQYF. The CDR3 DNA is TGCGCCAGCAGTGAAAGGGAGGGGTACGAGCAGTACTTC.

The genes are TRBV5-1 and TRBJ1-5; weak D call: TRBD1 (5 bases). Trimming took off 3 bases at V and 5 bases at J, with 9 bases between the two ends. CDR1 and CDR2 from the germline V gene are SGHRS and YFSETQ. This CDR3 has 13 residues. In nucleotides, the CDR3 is TGCGCCAGCAGCTCAGGGCTGGATCAGCCCCAGCATTTT. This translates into CASSSGLDQPQHF.

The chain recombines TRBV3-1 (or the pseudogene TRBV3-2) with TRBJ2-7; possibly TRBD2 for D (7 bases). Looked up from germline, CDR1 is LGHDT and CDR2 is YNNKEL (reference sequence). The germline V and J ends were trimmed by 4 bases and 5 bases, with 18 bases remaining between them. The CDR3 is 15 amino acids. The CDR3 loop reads CASSPQVGGGHEQYF. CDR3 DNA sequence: TGTGCCAGCAGCCCCCAAGTCGGCGGGGGCCACGAGCAGTACTTC.

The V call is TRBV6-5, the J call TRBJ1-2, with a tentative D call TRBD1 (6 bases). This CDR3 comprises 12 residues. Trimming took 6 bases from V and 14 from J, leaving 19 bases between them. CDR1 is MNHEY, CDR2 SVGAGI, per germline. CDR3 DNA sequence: TGTGCCAGCAGGATAGACAGGCTGAGGTCTACCTTC. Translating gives CASRIDRLRSTF.

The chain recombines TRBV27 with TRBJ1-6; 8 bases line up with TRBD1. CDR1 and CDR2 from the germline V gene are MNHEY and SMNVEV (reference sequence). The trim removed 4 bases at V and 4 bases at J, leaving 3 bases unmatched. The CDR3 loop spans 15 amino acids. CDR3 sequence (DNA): TGTGCCAGCAGTTCACAGGGGGGTTATAATTCACCCCTCCACTTT. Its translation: CASSSQGGYNSPLHF.

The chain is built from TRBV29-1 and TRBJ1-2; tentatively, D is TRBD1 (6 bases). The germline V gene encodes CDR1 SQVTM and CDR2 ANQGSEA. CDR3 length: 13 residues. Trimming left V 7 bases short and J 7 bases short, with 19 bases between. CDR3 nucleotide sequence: TGCAGCGCCGGGGGGTTACAGGGTGGTGGCTACACCTTC. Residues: CSAGGLQGGGYTF.

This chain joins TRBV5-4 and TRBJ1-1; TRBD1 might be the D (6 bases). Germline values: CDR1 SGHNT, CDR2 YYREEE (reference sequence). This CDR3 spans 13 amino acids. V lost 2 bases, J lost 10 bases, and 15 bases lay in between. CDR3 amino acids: CASSFRTGAGAFF. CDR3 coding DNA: TGTGCCAGCAGCTTCCGGACGGGGGCTGGAGCTTTCTTT.

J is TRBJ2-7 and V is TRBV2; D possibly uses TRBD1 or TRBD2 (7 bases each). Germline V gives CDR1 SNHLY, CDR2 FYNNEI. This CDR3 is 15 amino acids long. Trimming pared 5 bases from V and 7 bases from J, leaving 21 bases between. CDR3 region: CASSPGQAGGREQYF. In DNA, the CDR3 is TGTGCCAGCAGTCCTGGACAGGCCGGGGGGCGGGAGCAGTACTTC. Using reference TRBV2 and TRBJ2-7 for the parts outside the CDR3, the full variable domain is EPEVTQTPSHQVTQMGQEVILRCVPISNHLYFYWYRQILGQKVEFLVSFYNNEISEKSEIFDDQFSVERPDGSNFTLKIRSTKLEDSAMYFCASSPGQAGGREQYFGPGTRLTVT.

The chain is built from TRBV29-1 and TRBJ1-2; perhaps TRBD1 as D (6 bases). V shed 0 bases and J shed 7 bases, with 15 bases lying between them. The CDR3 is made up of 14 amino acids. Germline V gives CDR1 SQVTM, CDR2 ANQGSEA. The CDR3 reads CSVEDFTGRGGYTF. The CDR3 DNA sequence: TGCAGCGTTGAAGATTTCACAGGGAGGGGTGGCTACACCTTC.

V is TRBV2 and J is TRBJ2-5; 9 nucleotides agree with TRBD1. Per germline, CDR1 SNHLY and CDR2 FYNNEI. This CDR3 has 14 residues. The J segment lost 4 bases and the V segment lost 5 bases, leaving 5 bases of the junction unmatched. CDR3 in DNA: TGTGCCAGCAGTCCGGGACAGGGACGAGAGACCCAGTACTTC. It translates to CASSPGQGRETQYF.

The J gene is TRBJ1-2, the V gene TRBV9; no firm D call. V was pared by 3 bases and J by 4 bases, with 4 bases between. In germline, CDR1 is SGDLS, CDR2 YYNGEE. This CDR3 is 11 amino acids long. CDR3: CASSASYGYTF. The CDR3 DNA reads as TGTGCCAGCAGCGCCAGCTATGGCTACACCTTC.

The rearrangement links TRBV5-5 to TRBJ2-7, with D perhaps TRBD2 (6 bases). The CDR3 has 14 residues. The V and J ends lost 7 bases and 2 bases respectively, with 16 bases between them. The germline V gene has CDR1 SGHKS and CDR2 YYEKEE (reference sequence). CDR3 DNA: TGTGCCAGCTTGGAGGGTCCAGGGCCCTACGAGCAGTACTTC. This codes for CASLEGPGPYEQYF.

The CDR3 reads CATSSLTGYNSPLHF. CDR3 in DNA: TGTGCCACCAGCAGCCTGACAGGGTATAATTCACCCCTCCACTTT. The chain joins TRBV15 to TRBJ1-6; TRBD1 agrees at 7 bases. This CDR3 spans 15 amino acids. V lost 3 bases, J lost 4 bases, and 3 bases stayed unmatched. From germline, CDR1 is LNHNV and CDR2 YYDKDF (reference sequence).